These 14 T cell receptor beta chains share one sample of origin, sequenced in a study of technical replicates of blood from several donors. Data came from immunoSEQ multiplex PCR; TCRdb stores just in-frame clones and leaves some out. Altogether approximately 85,000 clones are present, 90% to 95% being singletons, with the ten largest covering 0.2% to 0.3%. Sequencing was done on a sample of T cells isolated from PBMCs. The receptors originated from a human donor in good health.

V is TRBV13 and J is TRBJ2-7; no clear D gene. V was shortened by 5 bases and J by 3 bases, with 17 bases between the two germline ends. This CDR3 comprises 15 residues. CDR1 and CDR2 (germline): PRHDT, FYEKMQ (reference sequence). CDR3: CASSVRPGGLYEQYF. The CDR3 DNA reads as TGTGCCAGCAGCGTCAGACCCGGTGGGCTCTACGAGCAGTACTTC.

The chain uses TRBV28 and TRBJ2-7, with TRBD1 identical over 9 bases. Germline V gene data show CDR1 as MDHEN and CDR2 as SYDVKM. V shed 7 bases and J 3 bases; nucleotides not matched to a gene: 4. CDR3 size: 13 residues. This chain's CDR3 is CASNSGQGYEQYF. CDR3 nucleotides: TGTGCCAGCAATTCGGGACAGGGCTACGAGCAGTACTTC.

J is TRBJ2-1 and V is TRBV6-1; TRBD2 matches 7 bases. V gave up 6 bases and J gave up 12 bases; unmatched junction bases: 14. This CDR3 contains 14 residues. From germline, CDR1 is MNHNS and CDR2 SASEGT. The CDR3 is CASSERDFSFRQFF. The CDR3 region has the DNA TGTGCCAGCAGCGAGCGGGACTTCTCTTTCAGGCAGTTCTTC.

This clone was observed once. Other DNA sequences in the same sample also yield this CDR3. The chain has TRBV5-1 and TRBJ2-7; D is possibly TRBD1 (6 bases). V was clipped by 1 base and J by 1 base, with 12 bases between them. This CDR3 spans 15 amino acids. Germline CDR1 SGHRS, CDR2 YFSETQ. CDR3 sequence: CASSLSQGRSYEQYF. CDR3 bases: TGCGCCAGCAGCTTGTCGCAGGGGCGGTCCTACGAGCAGTACTTC.

This chain connects TRBV6-1 to TRBJ1-2; D gene unclear. This CDR3 spans 17 amino acids. Germline V gene lookup returns CDR1 MNHNS and CDR2 SASEGT. V dropped 2 bases and J dropped 3 bases, with 19 bases sitting between them. Here the CDR3 DNA reads TGTGCCAGCAGTGAACCCCTGCTGCGGTTTTTCGACTATGGCTACACCTTC. This codes for CASSEPLLRFFDYGYTF.

The V gene is TRBV5-1, the J gene TRBJ1-1; D gene uncertain. The germline V gene has CDR1 SGHRS and CDR2 YFSETQ. Trimming took 2 bases from V and 3 from J, leaving 8 bases between them. The CDR3 extends over 13 amino acids. CDR3 DNA sequence: TGCGCCAGCAGCTTTCATGGAGACACTGAAGCTTTCTTT. It is translated as CASSFHGDTEAFF. The variable domain in full, completed from reference TRBV5-1 and TRBJ1-1, reads KAGVTQTPRYLIKTRGQQVTLSCSPISGHRSVSWYQQTPGQGLQFLFEYFSETQRNKGNFPGRFSGRQFSNSRSEMNVSTLELGDSALYLCASSFHGDTEAFFGQGTRLTVV.

This clone was observed once. The CDR3 DNA sequence: TGTGCCAGTAGTATAGCTTCAGGCATCTCCACAGATACGCAGTATTTT. Its translation is CASSIASGISTDTQYF. This chain connects TRBV19 to TRBJ2-3; D is unresolved. V was trimmed by 1 base and J by 2 bases, leaving 13 bases between them. The CDR3 runs to 16 residues. Germline assignment: CDR1 LNHDA and CDR2 SQIVND (reference sequence).

The chain carries TRBV5-1 and TRBJ1-4; no clear D. The V gene lost 1 base and the J gene lost 3 bases, with 7 bases spanning the gap. The germline CDR1 and CDR2 sequences are SGHRS and YFSETQ. The CDR3 is 14 amino acids. The CDR3 sequence: CASSLTVSNEKLFF. In nucleotides, the CDR3 is TGCGCCAGCAGCTTGACGGTTTCTAATGAAAAACTGTTTTTT.

The V call is TRBV5-1, the J call TRBJ1-1, with D unclear. Germline V gene sequence: CDR1 SGHRS, CDR2 YFSETQ. The CDR3 is 15 residues long. Between the trimmed V and J ends, which lost 2 bases and 0 bases, there was a span of 11 bases. CDR3 DNA sequence: TGCGCCAGCAGCTTCACAGAGACGGTGAACACTGAAGCTTTCTTT. This sequence encodes CASSFTETVNTEAFF.

CDR3 loop: CASSFLNKRGGGDTQYF. CDR3 bases: TGTGCCAGCAGCTTCTTAAATAAGCGGGGCGGGGGAGATACGCAGTATTTT. The J gene is TRBJ2-3, the V gene TRBV13; 7 bases line up with TRBD2. The CDR3 totals 17 residues. Trimming at V came to 3 bases and at J to 5 bases, leaving 14 bases not matched to a gene. Germline-derived CDR1 and CDR2 are PRHDT and FYEKMQ (reference sequence).

This clone was recorded once. The V gene is TRBV7-6, the J gene TRBJ2-3; 7 nucleotides line up with TRBD1. The CDR3 contains 15 residues. Trimming cost V 4 bases and J 2 bases; bases outside gene matches: 6. The germline CDR1 and CDR2 sequences are SGHVS and FNYEAQ. CDR3 region: CASSSRTGFTDTQYF. CDR3 in DNA: TGTGCCAGCAGCTCACGGACAGGATTCACAGATACGCAGTATTTT.

The CDR3 coding sequence is TGTGCCAGCAGAACAGGGGGAAACTATGGCTACACCTTC. Its translation: CASRTGGNYGYTF. V and J are TRBV6-1 and TRBJ1-2, with 8 bases matching TRBD1. The V segment lost 6 bases and the J segment 2 bases; nucleotides outside the gene matches: 2. CDR1 is MNHNS and CDR2 is SASEGT in the germline V gene. The CDR3 spans 13 residues.

The chain links TRBV28 to TRBJ1-1; D might be TRBD1 (5 bases). The CDR3 loop spans 11 amino acids. Germline V gene lookup returns CDR1 MDHEN and CDR2 SYDVKM. V shed 2 bases and J shed 10 bases, with 8 bases lying between them. In DNA form, the CDR3 reads TGTGCCAGCAGTTTAGGGCAGGGAGCTTTCTTT. Protein product: CASSLGQGAFF. The full variable domain, rest sourced from reference TRBV28 and TRBJ1-1, is DVKVTQSSRYLVKRTGEKVFLECVQDMDHENMFWYRQDPGLGLRLIYFSYDVKMKEKGDIPEGYSVSREKKERFSLILESASTNQTSMYLCASSLGQGAFFGQGTRLTVV.

V gene TRBV10-1 combines with J gene TRBJ1-2, with 8 bases fitting TRBD1. CDR1 WNHNN and CDR2 SYGVQD come from the germline V gene (reference sequence). V gave up 11 bases and J gave up 7 bases; unmatched junction bases: 3. This CDR3 region has 10 residues. The CDR3, as DNA: TGCGCCGGACAGGGCTGTGGCTACACCTTC. This encodes CAGQGCGYTF.